This T cell receptor (beta chain) was obtained from a study of cytomegalovirus exposure and HLA in healthy donors. The PCR ran on 60 Vbeta and 13 Jbeta primers. Clones were sequenced by immunoSEQ multiplex PCR, and TCRdb holds only the in-frame ones, with some missing. This sample has 150,000 to 200,000 clones, with 80% to 90% found just once. CDR1 and CDR2 (germline): ENHRY, SYGVKD. Between the trimmed V and J ends, which lost 10 bases and 3 bases, there was a span of 18 bases. This CDR3 spans 14 amino acids. Sequencing was done on a sample of PBMCs. The origin of this receptor is a man aged 18-30 years in good health and CMV-seropositive. The rearrangement joins TRBV10-3 to TRBJ1-2; D might be TRBD1 (6 bases). CDR3 in amino acids: CATRAGGQYYGYTF. The CDR3 DNA sequence: TGTGCCACCAGGGCCGGAGGACAGTACTATGGCTACACCTTC.